The next 6 T cell receptor beta chains were all read from a single sample in a study of cytomegalovirus exposure and HLA in healthy donors. The PCR ran on 60 Vbeta and 13 Jbeta primers. TCRdb's copy holds only in-frame clones and misses some; the assay was immunoSEQ multiplex PCR. There are roughly 100,000 clones in the sample; approximately 76% occur only once, and 4% to 5.5% lies in the top ten. Sequenced: PBMCs. The receptors were sampled from a man aged 25 to 40 in good health and CMV-seropositive.

This chain connects TRBV5-4 to TRBJ2-5, with 12 bases identical to TRBD2. The ends lost 4 bases at V and 2 bases at J; junction bases unmatched: 15. This CDR3 spans 19 amino acids. From germline, CDR1 is SGHNT and CDR2 YYREEE (reference sequence). DNA of the CDR3: TGTGCCAGCAGCCCCTTCGTTAAACTAGCGGGGGGACCACAAGAGACCCAGTACTTC. Protein sequence: CASSPFVKLAGGPQETQYF.

This clone was recorded once. The chain combines TRBV6-6 with TRBJ2-7; D is possibly TRBD1 (6 bases). Trimming removed 7 bases from V and 6 bases from J, with 22 bases in between. There are 15 residues in the CDR3. Germline V gene lookup returns CDR1 MNHNY and CDR2 SVGAGI (reference sequence). As DNA, the CDR3 is TGTGCCAGCAACCAGGGGAGTGACAGAGTCACCGAGCAGTACGTC. Its translation is CASNQGSDRVTEQYV.

A word on this clone: Other DNA sequences in the same sample also yield this CDR3. This chain links TRBV9 with TRBJ2-2, with no clear D. Trimming removed 0 bases from V and 0 bases from J, with 9 bases in between. The CDR3 spans 16 residues. The germline gives CDR1 SGDLS, CDR2 YYNGEE. CDR3 DNA: TGTGCCAGCAGCGTAGTCGCGTCCGCGAACACCGGGGAGCTGTTTTTT. Translated: CASSVVASANTGELFF. Together with reference TRBV9 and TRBJ2-2, the CDR3 gives the full variable domain: DSGVTQTPKHLITATGQRVTLRCSPRSGDLSVYWYQQSLDQGLQFLIQYYNGEERAKGNILERFSAQQFPDLHSELNLSSLELGDSALYFCASSVVASANTGELFFGEGSRLTVL.

This rearrangement joins TRBV10-3 to TRBJ1-1; D is undetermined. This CDR3 spans 16 amino acids. V was pared by 4 bases and J by 0 bases, with 15 bases between. CDR1 is ENHRY and CDR2 is SYGVKD in the germline V gene. The CDR3 protein is CAISVFLDTLNTEAFF. The CDR3 coding sequence is TGTGCCATCAGTGTCTTCCTCGACACGCTGAACACTGAAGCTTTCTTT.

The table lists this clone with a few counts. J is TRBJ1-2 and V is TRBV9; D is uncertain. The ends were cut back, 3 bases at V and 2 bases at J, with 8 bases in the middle. Germline V gene lookup returns CDR1 SGDLS and CDR2 YYNGEE. The CDR3 is 13 residues long. The CDR3 DNA reads TGTGCCAGCAGCGACAGACGGAACTATGGCTACACCTTC. Amino acid sequence: CASSDRRNYGYTF.

This clone was observed a few times. This chain connects TRBV4-2 to TRBJ2-2; the match to TRBD2 covers 8 bases. Germline trimming cut 7 bases from V and 9 bases from J; bases unmatched to any gene: 10. Per the germline V gene, CDR1 is LGHNA and CDR2 is YNFKEQ. This CDR3 is 14 amino acids long. The CDR3 DNA reads as TGTGCCAGCACTCCCCGGGGGGGCTCGAGGGAGCTGTTTTTT. Protein product: CASTPRGGSRELFF.